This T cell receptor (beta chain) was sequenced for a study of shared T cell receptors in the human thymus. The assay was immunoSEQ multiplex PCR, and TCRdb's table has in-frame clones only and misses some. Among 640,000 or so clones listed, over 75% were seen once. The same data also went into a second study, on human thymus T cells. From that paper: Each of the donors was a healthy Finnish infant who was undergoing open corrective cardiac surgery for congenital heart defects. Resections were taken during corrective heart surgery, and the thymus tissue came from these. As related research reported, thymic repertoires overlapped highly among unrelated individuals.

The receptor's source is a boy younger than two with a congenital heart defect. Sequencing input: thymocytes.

CDR3 protein: CASRPVYGASTDTQYF. DNA of the CDR3: TGTGCCAGCAGACCCGTGTATGGGGCGAGCACAGATACGCAGTATTTT. The rearrangement uses TRBV6-6 and TRBJ2-3, with D perhaps matching TRBD1 (5 bases). Germline V gene data show CDR1 as MNHNY and CDR2 as SVGAGI (reference sequence). Trimming cost V 6 bases and J 0 bases, with 16 bases left between them. The CDR3 sequence is 16 residues long.